This is a list of T cell receptor beta chains from one sample in a study of beta chain features in type 1 diabetes. Some clones are missing from TCRdb's copy, which holds only in-frame ones; the method was immunoSEQ multiplex PCR. Found here are about 620,000 clones, around 16% of them singletons; the top ten hold more than 0.08%. Sequenced input: naive CD4+ T cells from blood. The receptors come from a man aged 18 to 30 in good health. Each CDR3 is given with its conserved first and last residue. Fields, in order: V gene, J gene, CDR3 length, CDR3 protein.

TRBV27	TRBJ2-1	12	CASSLSQGSLFF
TRBV11-3	TRBJ1-1	14	CAAAFLSGGHEAFF
TRBV4-2	TRBJ2-2	15	CASSQGKQNTGELFF
TRBV21-1	TRBJ1-2	15	CASSKGTAWGYGYTF
TRBV9	TRBJ2-2	13	CASTRDHTGELFF
TRBV15	TRBJ2-1	16	CATSRVRREGYNEQFF
TRBV5-1	TRBJ2-7	15	CASSLGGTASYEQYF
TRBV7-9	TRBJ1-2	15	CASSLEGTGFRGYTF
TRBV9	TRBJ2-1	18	CASSPGTSGDSSYNEQFF
TRBV28	TRBJ2-3	16	CASSSHWKSLTDTQYF
TRBV4-3	TRBJ1-2	17	CASSPDSDRQINYGYTF
TRBV4-2	TRBJ2-7	16	CASSQDLGGSSYEQYF
TRBV7-2	TRBJ1-2	15	CASSPRAGARDGYTF
TRBV10-3	TRBJ2-2	17	CAIRGIGTPRRTGELFF
TRBV7-9	TRBJ2-5	14	CASSPTGGGETQYF
TRBV5-1	TRBJ2-1	15	CASSLGRISYNEQFF
TRBV5-4	TRBJ1-1	16	CASSPPKDRGNTEAFF
TRBV7-9	TRBJ2-7	13	CASSSTGGLEQYF
TRBV28	TRBJ1-4	10	CASSGPGLFF
TRBV28	TRBJ2-7	13	CASSLYYVLEQYF
TRBV7-2	TRBJ2-3	17	CASSLSRPRPAGYTQYF
TRBV28	TRBJ2-1	18	CASRVVGITLSSYNEQFF
TRBV6-1	TRBJ2-7	15	CASRTTGVTRYEQYF
TRBV4-1	TRBJ2-2	16	CASSQGTGAGTGELFF
TRBV6-5	TRBJ1-2	15	CASSSIRRAFYGYTF
TRBV5-4	TRBJ2-2	11	CAAGLVGELFF
TRBV5-1	TRBJ1-2	15	CASSSQGGSNYGYTF
TRBV6-6	TRBJ2-1	14	CASSYSGTSNEQFF
TRBV5-1	TRBJ2-1	17	CASSLGATLSSYNEQFF
TRBV29-1	TRBJ1-2	11	CSVDGQAGYTF
TRBV30	TRBJ1-4	16	CAWSVPGGSTNEKLFF
TRBV23-1	TRBJ1-2	16	CASSQSVGPSNYGYTF
TRBV10-3	TRBJ2-1	16	CAISPGTGLSYNEQFF
TRBV25-1	TRBJ1-6	15	CASSVDSAYNSPLHF
TRBV4-1	TRBJ2-5	16	CASSLNSIAIQETQYF
TRBV9	TRBJ1-2	15	CASSVGSGANYGYTF
TRBV25-1	TRBJ1-5	16	CASSETAAGCNQPQHF
TRBV30	TRBJ2-1	16	CAWRPLLRGGRNEQFF
TRBV7-2	TRBJ2-1	14	CASSPLKAGQLQFF
TRBV7-2	TRBJ2-4	16	CASSLSGVLAGNIQYF
TRBV7-2	TRBJ2-7	14	CASSLAAGPREQYF
TRBV6-1	TRBJ2-3	14	CASMAPGVTDTQYF
TRBV5-1	TRBJ2-1	14	CASYGTRGDNEQFF
TRBV7-2	TRBJ2-7	15	CASSPLAAGLYEQYF
TRBV5-6	TRBJ2-7	16	CASSGRGQGRSYEQYF
TRBV20-1	TRBJ2-2	11	CSARESGELFF
TRBV4-2	TRBJ2-3	14	CASSPAGSTDTQYF
TRBV2	TRBJ2-3	12	CASRSVTDTQYF
TRBV9	TRBJ1-2	12	CASNEGGRGYTF